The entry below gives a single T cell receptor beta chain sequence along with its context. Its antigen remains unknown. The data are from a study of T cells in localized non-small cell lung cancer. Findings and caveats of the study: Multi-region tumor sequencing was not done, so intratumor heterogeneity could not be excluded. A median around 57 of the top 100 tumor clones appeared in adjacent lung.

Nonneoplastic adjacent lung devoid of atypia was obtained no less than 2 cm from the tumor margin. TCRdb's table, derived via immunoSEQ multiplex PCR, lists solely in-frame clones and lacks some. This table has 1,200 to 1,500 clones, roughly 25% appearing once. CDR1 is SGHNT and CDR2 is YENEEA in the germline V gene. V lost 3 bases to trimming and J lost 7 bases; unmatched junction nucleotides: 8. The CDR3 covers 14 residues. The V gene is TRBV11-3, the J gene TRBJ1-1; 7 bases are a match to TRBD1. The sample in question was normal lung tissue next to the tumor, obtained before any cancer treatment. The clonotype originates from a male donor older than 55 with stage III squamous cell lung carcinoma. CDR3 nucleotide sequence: TGTGCCAGCAGCTTCCCCGGGACAGAAAATGAAGCTTTCTTT. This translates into CASSFPGTENEAFF.